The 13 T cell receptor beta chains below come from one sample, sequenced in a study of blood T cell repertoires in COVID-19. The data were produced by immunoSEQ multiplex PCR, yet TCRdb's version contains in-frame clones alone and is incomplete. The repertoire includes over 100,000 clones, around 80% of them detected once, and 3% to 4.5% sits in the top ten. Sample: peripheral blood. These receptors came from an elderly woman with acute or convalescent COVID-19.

CDR3 in DNA: TGTGCCAGCAGACCTACCGACAGGGGGGAGACCCAGTACTTC. It encodes CASRPTDRGETQYF. The chain links TRBV6-1 to TRBJ2-5; TRBD1 agrees at 9 bases. CDR1 is MNHNS, CDR2 SASEGT, per germline. CDR3 length: 14 amino acids. V shed 6 bases, J shed 5 bases, and the junction held 7 bases outside the gene matches.

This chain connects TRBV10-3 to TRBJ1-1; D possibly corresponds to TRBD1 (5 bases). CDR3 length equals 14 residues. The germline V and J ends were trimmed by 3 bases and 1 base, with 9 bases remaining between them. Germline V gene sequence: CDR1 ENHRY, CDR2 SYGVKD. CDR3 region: CAISEGAQNTEAFF. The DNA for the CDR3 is TGTGCCATCAGTGAAGGGGCCCAGAACACTGAAGCTTTCTTT.

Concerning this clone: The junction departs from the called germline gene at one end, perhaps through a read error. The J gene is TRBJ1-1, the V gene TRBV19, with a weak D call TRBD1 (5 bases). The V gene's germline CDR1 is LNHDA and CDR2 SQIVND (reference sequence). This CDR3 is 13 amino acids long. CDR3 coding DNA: TGTGCCAGTGGTATGGGGCTGGGCACTGAAGCTTTCTTT. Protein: CASGMGLGTEAFF.

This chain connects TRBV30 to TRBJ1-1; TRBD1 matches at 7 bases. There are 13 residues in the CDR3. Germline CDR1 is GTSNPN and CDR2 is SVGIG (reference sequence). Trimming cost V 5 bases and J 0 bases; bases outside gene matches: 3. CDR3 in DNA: TGTGCCTGGGAAGGGGGCCTGAACACTGAAGCTTTCTTT. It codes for CAWEGGLNTEAFF.

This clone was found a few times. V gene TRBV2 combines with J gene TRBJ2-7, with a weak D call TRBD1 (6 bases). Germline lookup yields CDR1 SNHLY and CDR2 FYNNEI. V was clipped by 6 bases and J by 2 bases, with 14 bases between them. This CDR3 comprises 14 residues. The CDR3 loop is CASRYREFTYEQYF. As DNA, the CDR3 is TGTGCCAGCAGGTACAGGGAGTTTACCTACGAGCAGTACTTC.

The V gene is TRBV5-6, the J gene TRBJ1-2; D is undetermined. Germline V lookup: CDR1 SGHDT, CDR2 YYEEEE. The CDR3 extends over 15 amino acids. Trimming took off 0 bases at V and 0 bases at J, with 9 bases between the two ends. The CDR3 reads CASSLGQESNYGYTF. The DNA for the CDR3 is TGTGCCAGCAGCTTGGGGCAGGAATCTAACTATGGCTACACCTTC.

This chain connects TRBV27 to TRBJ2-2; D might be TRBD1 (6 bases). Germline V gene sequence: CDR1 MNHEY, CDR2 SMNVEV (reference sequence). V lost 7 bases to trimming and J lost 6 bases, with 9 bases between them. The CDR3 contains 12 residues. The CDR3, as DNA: TGTGCCAGCAACTCAGGGGCCGGGGAGCTGTTTTTT. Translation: CASNSGAGELFF.

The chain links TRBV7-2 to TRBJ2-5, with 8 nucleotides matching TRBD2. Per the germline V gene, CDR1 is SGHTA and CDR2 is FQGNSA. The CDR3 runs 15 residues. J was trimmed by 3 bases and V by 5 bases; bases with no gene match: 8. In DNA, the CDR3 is TGTGCCAGCAGCGCCGGAGGAGCGGGAGAAGAGACCCAGTACTTC. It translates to CASSAGGAGEETQYF.

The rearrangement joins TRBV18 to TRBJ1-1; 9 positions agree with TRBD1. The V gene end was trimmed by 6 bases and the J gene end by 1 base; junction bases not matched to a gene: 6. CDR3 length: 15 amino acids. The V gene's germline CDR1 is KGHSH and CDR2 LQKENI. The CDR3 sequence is CASSPGTGRNTEAFF. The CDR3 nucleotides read TGTGCCAGCTCGCCGGGGACAGGGAGGAACACTGAAGCTTTCTTT. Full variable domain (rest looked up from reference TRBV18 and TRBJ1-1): NAGVMQNPRHLVRRRGQEARLRCSPMKGHSHVYWYRQLPEEGLKFMVYLQKENIIDESGMPKERFSAEFPKEGPSILRIQQVVRGDSAAYFCASSPGTGRNTEAFFGQGTRLTVV.

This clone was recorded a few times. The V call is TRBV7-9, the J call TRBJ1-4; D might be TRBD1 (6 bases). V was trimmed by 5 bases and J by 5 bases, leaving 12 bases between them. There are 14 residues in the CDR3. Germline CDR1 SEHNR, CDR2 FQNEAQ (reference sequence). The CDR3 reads CASSQDRFNEKLFF. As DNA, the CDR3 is TGTGCCAGCAGCCAAGACAGGTTCAATGAAAAACTGTTTTTT.

CDR3 amino acids: CASSKPERGPYNEQFF. As DNA, the CDR3 is TGTGCCAGTAGTAAACCTGAGCGGGGACCCTACAATGAGCAGTTCTTC. This rearrangement joins TRBV19 to TRBJ2-1; TRBD2 matches 7 bases. Germline assignment: CDR1 LNHDA and CDR2 SQIVND (reference sequence). V dropped 4 bases and J dropped 2; count of bases not matched to a gene: 8. The CDR3 sequence is 16 residues long.

The CDR3 coding sequence is TGTGCCAGTAGCCCGGAGAGGCAGCAGAACACTGAAGCTTTCTTT. Protein: CASSPERQQNTEAFF. V is TRBV19 and J is TRBJ1-1, with D hard to call. This CDR3 is built from 15 residues. Germline assignment: CDR1 LNHDA and CDR2 SQIVND (reference sequence). Trimming removed 6 bases at V and 1 base at J, with 15 bases between.

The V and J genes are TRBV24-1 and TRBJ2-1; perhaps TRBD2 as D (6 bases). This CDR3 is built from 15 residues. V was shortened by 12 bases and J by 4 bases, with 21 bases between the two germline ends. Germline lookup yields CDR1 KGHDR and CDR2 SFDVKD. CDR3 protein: CASTRWEARYNEQFF. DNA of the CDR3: TGTGCCTCCACCCGTTGGGAGGCACGATACAATGAGCAGTTCTTC.